These 28 T cell receptor beta chains were sequenced from one sample in a study of CXCR3-negative and CXCR3-positive naive CD8 T cells. TRB cDNA libraries were made by UMI-labeled 5' RACE. Reprocessing the 5' RACE reads, TCRdb reports a single entry for every CDR3 protein and omits DNA. The sample is made up of tens of thousands of distinct CDR3 sequences, and the top ten hold 0.85% to 1.4% of it. Sequencing was carried out using naive CXCR3- CD8+ T cells from blood. The subset is: CD45RO-CCR7+CD27+CD95- naive CD8+ T cells lacking CXCR3 (TNR3-). The receptor set was obtained from a human donor in good health. Some clones in this sample may be carry-over from other donors' samples.

V is TRBV29-1 and J is TRBJ1-2; absent DNA, TCRdb's TRBD1 call cannot be checked. The CDR3 has 15 residues. CDR1 is SQVTM, CDR2 ANQGSEA, per germline. The CDR3 spells CSVGTGQGPNYGYTF.

This chain connects TRBV7-9 to TRBJ2-5; the D call of TRBD2 rests on TCRdb alone, since no DNA is present to check it. In germline, CDR1 is SEHNR, CDR2 FQNEAQ (reference sequence). The CDR3 has 15 residues. The CDR3 spells CASSPGLAGGETQYF.

The rearrangement uses TRBV7-6 and TRBJ2-5; the D call from TCRdb, TRBD2, cannot be confirmed without DNA. This CDR3 has 18 amino acids. Germline CDR1 reads SGHVS; CDR2 reads FNYEAQ. The CDR3 here is CASSFGPAASGRGETQYF.

The chain links TRBV21-1 to TRBJ2-3. TRBV21-1 is a documented pseudogene. There are 13 residues in the CDR3. CDR3 amino acids: CASSIQYADTQYF.

The V gene is TRBV10-3, the J gene TRBJ1-2. The CDR3 is 15 amino acids. Per the germline V gene, CDR1 is ENHRY and CDR2 is SYGVKD. CDR3: CAISEFGQDDNGYTF.

V gene TRBV5-4 combines with J gene TRBJ1-1; the D gene TCRdb calls, TRBD1, cannot be checked with no DNA. The CDR3 contains 15 residues. Germline V gene data show CDR1 as SGHNT and CDR2 as YYREEE (reference sequence). The CDR3 here is CASSLDGNAGTEAFF.

The rearrangement uses TRBV29-1 and TRBJ2-2; TCRdb's assignment of TRBD2 cannot be checked, as there is no DNA. The CDR3 sequence is 15 residues long. The germline CDR1 and CDR2 sequences are SQVTM and ANQGSEA. CDR3: CSVELAGPFTGELFF.

The chain joins TRBV28 to TRBJ2-3; the D call of TRBD2 rests on TCRdb alone, since no DNA is present to check it. This CDR3 region has 16 residues. Germline V gene sequence: CDR1 MDHEN, CDR2 SYDVKM. CDR3 amino acids: CASSSGVRGGLDTQYF.

The chain employs TRBV5-5 and TRBJ2-1; TCRdb reports TRBD1, a call that lacks DNA to check it against. The V gene's germline CDR1 is SGHKS and CDR2 YYEKEE (reference sequence). The CDR3 runs 14 residues. The chain's CDR3 is CASSPRRGGNEQFF.

This chain uses TRBV6-2 or TRBV6-3 with TRBJ2-5; absent DNA, TCRdb's TRBD2 call cannot be checked. This CDR3 comprises 15 residues. Germline CDR1 and CDR2: MNHEY and SVGEGT. The CDR3 sequence: CASSSNLAGGETQYF.

The chain carries TRBV28 and TRBJ2-7; TCRdb's assignment of TRBD1 cannot be checked, as there is no DNA. The CDR3 covers 13 residues. In germline, CDR1 is MDHEN, CDR2 SYDVKM. The CDR3 protein is CAIPLRRSYEQYF.

The CDR3: CASSWTTGTEAFF. This chain links TRBV13 with TRBJ1-1. CDR3 length: 13 amino acids. Germline V gives CDR1 PRHDT, CDR2 FYEKMQ (reference sequence).

The rearrangement joins TRBV4-2 to TRBJ2-2. Germline V CDR1 and CDR2: LGHNA, YNFKEQ. The CDR3 is 13 residues long. The CDR3 region is CASSQDPGRELFF.

CDR3 sequence reads: CSVERIQGAFF. The chain links TRBV29-1 to TRBJ1-1; TCRdb reports TRBD1, a call that lacks DNA to check it against. The CDR3 has 11 amino acids. CDR1 and CDR2 (germline): SQVTM, ANQGSEA.

This sequence joins TRBV12-3 or TRBV12-4 and TRBJ2-7; TCRdb indicates TRBD2, and absent DNA this call remains unverified. The CDR3 length is 13 residues. The chain's CDR3 is CASSWTAGYEQYF.

This rearrangement joins TRBV7-9 to TRBJ2-7; TCRdb calls TRBD1, which cannot be checked without DNA. Germline CDR1 reads SEHNR; CDR2 reads FQNEAQ (reference sequence). The CDR3 spans 14 residues. The CDR3: CASSLERGRDEQYF. The full variable domain, its missing parts supplied by reference TRBV7-9 and TRBJ2-7, is DTGVSQNPRHKITKRGQNVTFRCDPISEHNRLYWYRQTLGQGPEFLTYFQNEAQLEKSRLLSDRFSAERPKGSFSTLEIQRTEQGDSAMYLCASSLERGRDEQYFGPGTRLTVT.

The V and J genes are TRBV6-2 or TRBV6-3 and TRBJ2-7; TCRdb reports TRBD1, a call that lacks DNA to check it against. Germline loops: CDR1 MNHEY, CDR2 SVGEGT. This CDR3 spans 17 amino acids. The CDR3 loop reads CASSYGSGRETPYEQYF.

Here the CDR3 reads CASSLVPEAGDNQPQHF. The chain employs TRBV7-3 and TRBJ1-5; the D call from TCRdb, TRBD1, cannot be confirmed without DNA. The CDR3 spans 17 residues. CDR1 and CDR2 from the germline V gene are SGHTA and FQGTGA.

This sequence joins TRBV7-6 and TRBJ2-1; there is no DNA to check the TCRdb D call of TRBD2. The CDR3 sequence is 15 residues long. CDR1 SGHVS and CDR2 FNYEAQ come from the germline V gene. The CDR3 is CASSLEAGGADEQFF.

The chain links TRBV5-1 to TRBJ2-2; without DNA, the TCRdb call of TRBD1 cannot be checked. This CDR3 has 16 amino acids. CDR1 and CDR2 from the germline V gene are SGHRS and YFSETQ. The CDR3 protein is CASSLWRTGNTGELFF.

CDR3: CASGLPPNTEAFF. The chain couples TRBV12-5 to TRBJ1-1. Germline V gives CDR1 LGHNT, CDR2 FRNRAP. This CDR3 spans 13 amino acids.

The chain combines TRBV21-1 with TRBJ1-1; TCRdb names TRBD1, which stays unverified in the absence of DNA. TRBV21-1 is annotated as a pseudogene. CDR3 length: 16 residues. This chain's CDR3 is CASSKKPGQVNTEAFF.

The chain joins TRBV10-3 to TRBJ2-1; TCRdb's D call of TRBD2 is untestable without DNA. The length of the CDR3 is 14 residues. Germline-derived CDR1 and CDR2 are ENHRY and SYGVKD. The CDR3: CAIRTSGGAEEQFF.

This rearrangement joins TRBV29-1 to TRBJ2-3; TCRdb gives TRBD1 as the D gene, but with no DNA this cannot be confirmed. Germline lookup yields CDR1 SQVTM and CDR2 ANQGSEA. This CDR3 comprises 12 residues. CDR3 in amino acids: CSTGQGTDTQYF.

The chain recombines TRBV3-1 with TRBJ1-2; the D call of TRBD1 rests on TCRdb alone, since no DNA is present to check it. Germline values: CDR1 LGHDT, CDR2 YNNKEL (reference sequence). This CDR3 is 16 amino acids long. This CDR3 reads CASSQDLQGTGYGYTF.

The chain has TRBV11-3 and TRBJ2-7. Germline CDR1 SGHNT, CDR2 YENEEA. This CDR3 spans 12 amino acids. Here the CDR3 reads CASTNRIYEQYF.

The gene calls are TRBV11-2 and TRBJ2-2; TCRdb reports TRBD1, a call that lacks DNA to check it against. The CDR3 loop spans 17 amino acids. Germline assignment: CDR1 SGHAT and CDR2 FQNNGV. CDR3 sequence: CASRPWKSTTNTGELFF.

This chain connects TRBV7-3 to TRBJ2-1; the TCRdb D gene call, TRBD1, has no DNA to confirm it. The CDR3 has 15 amino acids. The germline CDR1 and CDR2 sequences are SGHTA and FQGTGA. The CDR3 spells CASRPWGSSYNEQFF. Full variable domain (missing parts from reference TRBV7-3 and TRBJ2-1): GAGVSQTPSNKVTEKGKYVELRCDPISGHTALYWYRQSLGQGPEFLIYFQGTGAADDSGLPNDRFFAVRPEGSVSTLKIQRTERGDSAVYLCASRPWGSSYNEQFFGPGTRLTVL.